Listed here are 21 T cell receptor beta chains from one sample, sequenced in a study of Graves' ophthalmopathy and Graves' hyperthyroidism. The authors amplified TCR beta CDR3 regions, and they did so from RNA transcripts for repertoire sequencing. The workflow started with a first-round RT-PCR run with HTBI primers and then moved on to a second-round multiplex PCR. MiXCR, run by TCRdb on the multiplex PCR reads, gives a single entry per CDR3 protein. The sample includes roughly 480,000 distinct CDR3 sequences, 13% to 15% of them seen just once. The sequencing input was blood. Receptor source: a woman in her twenties or thirties with Graves' ophthalmopathy.

The table lists this clonotype with many counts. V gene TRBV20-1 combines with J gene TRBJ2-2; TRBD2 is a possible D gene (6 bases). The CDR3 has 12 amino acids. Germline assignment: CDR1 DFQATT and CDR2 SNEGSKA (reference sequence). Trimming removed 4 bases from V and 7 bases from J, with 10 bases in between. CDR3 in amino acids: CSATRDLGELFF. CDR3 sequence (DNA): TGCAGTGCTACGCGGGATCTCGGGGAGCTGTTTTTT.

This clonotype showed up many times. V is TRBV28 and J is TRBJ1-2; D is unclear. V gave up 3 bases and J gave up 7 bases, with 12 bases separating them. The CDR3 is 13 residues long. In germline, CDR1 is MDHEN, CDR2 SYDVKM. This CDR3 is CASSLIVGIGYTF. In nucleotides, the CDR3 is TGTGCCAGCAGTTTGATCGTGGGTATTGGCTACACCTTC.

Ten or more counts support this clonotype. The gene calls are TRBV27 and TRBJ1-5, with D hard to call. Deletions cut 3 bases from V and 4 bases from J, with 7 bases between. Looked up from germline, CDR1 is MNHEY and CDR2 is SMNVEV (reference sequence). The CDR3 length is 13 residues. CDR3 nucleotides: TGTGCCAGCAGTTTGGGTAATAATCAGCCCCAGCATTTT. Its translation: CASSLGNNQPQHF.

This clonotype was detected ten times or more. CDR3 DNA sequence: TGTGCCAGCAGTGACCACACGTACGAGCAGTACTTC. This gives the protein CASSDHTYEQYF. V usage is TRBV6-1 and J usage is TRBJ2-7; no definite D call. The ends were cut back, 3 bases at V and 4 bases at J, with 7 bases in the middle. The CDR3 is 12 amino acids. CDR1 and CDR2 from the germline V gene are MNHNS and SASEGT.

This clonotype was seen repeatedly, ten times or more. The chain combines TRBV6-2 or TRBV6-3 with TRBJ1-5; TRBD1 is a possible D gene (5 bases). Germline CDR1 MNHEY, CDR2 SVGEGT. The V gene lost 6 bases and the J gene lost 0 bases, with 15 bases spanning the gap. CDR3 length equals 16 residues. The CDR3 loop reads CASSVRDDHSNQPQHF. For the CDR3, the DNA is TGTGCCAGCAGCGTCCGGGACGACCATAGCAATCAGCCCCAGCATTTT.

The sample holds many counts of this clonotype. This chain links TRBV7-9 with TRBJ1-1, with TRBD1 identical over 7 bases. V lost 7 bases and J lost 8; bases outside the gene matches: 7. Per germline, CDR1 SEHNR and CDR2 FQNEAQ (reference sequence). This CDR3 comprises 12 residues. This CDR3 is CASTKPGQEAFF. CDR3 sequence (DNA): TGTGCCAGCACCAAACCGGGACAGGAAGCTTTCTTT.

The V and J genes are TRBV7-9 and TRBJ1-1; 7 nucleotides agree with TRBD1. V lost 7 bases and J lost 0; bases outside the gene matches: 2. This CDR3 is 13 amino acids long. Per the germline V gene, CDR1 is SEHNR and CDR2 is FQNEAQ (reference sequence). CDR3 region: CASTGGVNTEAFF. In nucleotides, the CDR3 is TGTGCCAGCACAGGGGGGGTGAACACTGAAGCTTTCTTT.

This clonotype has at least ten counts. V is TRBV30 and J is TRBJ2-7; D is perhaps TRBD1 (6 bases). CDR1 is GTSNPN, CDR2 SVGIG, per germline (reference sequence). The V end was cut by 0 bases, the J end by 2 bases, with 8 bases between. The length of the CDR3 is 13 residues. CDR3 coding DNA: TGTGCCTGGAGTGTACAGGGCCCCTACGAGCAGTACTTC. Translated, it gives CAWSVQGPYEQYF.

The chain links TRBV6-1 to TRBJ2-7; D is unresolved. The CDR3 is 14 amino acids. Germline assignment: CDR1 MNHNS and CDR2 SASEGT. Trimming took off 2 bases at V and 6 bases at J, with 14 bases between the two ends. The CDR3 region is CASSEMVATAEQYF. In DNA, the CDR3 is TGTGCCAGCAGTGAAATGGTGGCGACCGCCGAGCAGTACTTC.

This clonotype has a count of ten or more. The chain couples TRBV6-5 to TRBJ2-5, with D tentatively TRBD1 or TRBD2 (5 bases each). The length of the CDR3 is 14 residues. Deletions cut 4 bases from V and 1 base from J, with 10 bases between. From germline, CDR1 is MNHEY and CDR2 SVGAGI. As DNA, the CDR3 is TGTGCCAGCAGTTGGGGACCGCTCCAAGAGACCCAGTACTTC. Translated: CASSWGPLQETQYF.

Many counts were recorded for this clonotype. The rearrangement joins TRBV30 to TRBJ1-2; D is unclear. V was clipped by 0 bases and J by 4 bases, with 15 bases between them. The germline V gene encodes CDR1 GTSNPN and CDR2 SVGIG (reference sequence). This CDR3 is 15 amino acids long. DNA for the CDR3: TGTGCCTGGAGTGTACCAGTGTTAACAAGCTATGGCTACACCTTC. Translating gives CAWSVPVLTSYGYTF. Drawing the rest from reference TRBV30 and TRBJ1-2, the complete variable domain is SQTIHQWPATLVQPVGSPLSLECTVEGTSNPNLYWYRQAAGRGLQLLFYSVGIGQISSEVPQNLSASRPQDRQFILSSKKLLLSDSGFYLCAWSVPVLTSYGYTFGSGTRLTVV.

This clonotype was seen at least ten times. The chain joins TRBV30 to TRBJ2-7; TRBD2 is a possible D gene (6 bases). In germline, CDR1 is GTSNPN, CDR2 SVGIG (reference sequence). Trimming pared 0 bases from V and 5 bases from J, leaving 17 bases between. This CDR3 comprises 15 residues. The CDR3 DNA is TGTGCCTGGAGTGTAATCTCCCCGCGGGGCAACGAGCAGTACTTC. It encodes CAWSVISPRGNEQYF.

This clonotype has ten or more counts. The chain has TRBV10-2 and TRBJ1-5; D might be TRBD1 (5 bases). This CDR3 is 18 amino acids long. Germline values: CDR1 WSHSY, CDR2 SAAADI. The ends were cut back, 0 bases at V and 2 bases at J, with 17 bases in the middle. CDR3 in amino acids: CASSESRGRTHGNQPQHF. CDR3 DNA sequence: TGCGCCAGCAGTGAGTCGAGGGGTAGGACGCATGGCAATCAGCCCCAGCATTTT.

This clonotype was detected a few times. The junction shows a germline mismatch at one end, possibly a read error. This chain connects TRBV27 to TRBJ2-5; a possible D gene is TRBD2 (6 bases). This CDR3 contains 14 residues. The germline V gene has CDR1 MNHEY and CDR2 SMNVEV (reference sequence). The CDR3 spells CASWTGGFQETKYF. CDR3 nucleotides: TGTGCCAGCTGGACCGGGGGTTTCCAAGAGACCAAGTACTTC.

Ten or more counts support this clonotype. This chain uses TRBV5-1 with TRBJ1-2; TRBD1 matches 8 bases. The germline CDR1 and CDR2 sequences are SGHRS and YFSETQ. The ends lost 0 bases at V and 6 bases at J; junction bases unmatched: 7. The CDR3 covers 15 residues. The CDR3 spells CASSLGGTGLDGYTF. As DNA, the CDR3 is TGCGCCAGCAGCTTGGGGGGGACAGGATTGGATGGCTACACCTTC.

This clonotype was counted many times. Its ends do not fully match the called genes, so a read error is possible. The chain employs TRBV24-1 and TRBJ1-6, with TRBD1 matching 7 bases. This CDR3 has 14 residues. Germline assignment: CDR1 KGHDR and CDR2 SFDVKD. The CDR3 sequence: CATRSRDSNSPLHF. The CDR3, as DNA: TGCGCCACCAGGAGCCGGGACAGCAATTCACCCCTCCACTTT.

This clonotype was seen a handful of times. The chain's CDR3 is CATSDYGQGGHTGELFF. The CDR3 DNA follows: TGTGCCACCAGTGATTATGGACAGGGTGGGCACACCGGGGAGCTGTTTTTT. This chain connects TRBV24-1 to TRBJ2-2, with TRBD1 matching over 8 bases. CDR3 size: 17 residues. Losses at the gene ends were 2 bases for V and 3 bases for J; bases not matched to a gene: 7. Germline V lookup: CDR1 KGHDR, CDR2 SFDVKD.

J is TRBJ2-4 and V is TRBV6-5; the D call may be TRBD1 or TRBD2 (6 bases each). The germline V gene has CDR1 MNHEY and CDR2 SVGAGI. The CDR3 runs 15 residues. Trimming cost V 4 bases and J 6 bases, with 16 bases left between them. For the CDR3, the DNA is TGTGCCAGCAGTTCCGGGGGCGGGGTGGGAAACATTCAGTACTTC. This gives the protein CASSSGGGVGNIQYF.

This clonotype has just a few counts. CDR3: CSALDGVNTGELFF. The CDR3 DNA is TGCAGCGCACTGGACGGAGTTAACACCGGGGAGCTGTTTTTT. The chain recombines TRBV29-1 with TRBJ2-2; D is unresolved. Trimming stripped 7 bases from V and 2 bases from J, with 14 bases between. The CDR3 length is 14 residues. CDR1 and CDR2 from the germline V gene are SQVTM and ANQGSEA.

This clonotype has ten or more counts. The chain employs TRBV6-1 and TRBJ2-5; 13 bases line up with TRBD2. The J segment lost 3 bases and the V segment lost 9 bases, leaving 7 bases of the junction unmatched. This CDR3 has 15 residues. Germline lookup yields CDR1 MNHNS and CDR2 SASEGT. In DNA, the CDR3 is TGTGCCAGTTCCCCGGGACTAGCGGGGAAAGAGACCCAGTACTTC. Protein sequence: CASSPGLAGKETQYF.

The table lists this clonotype with many counts. The chain recombines TRBV12-3 or TRBV12-4 with TRBJ1-6; tentatively, D is TRBD1 (5 bases). The CDR3 consists of 12 residues. Trimming pared 6 bases from V and 15 bases from J, leaving 15 bases between. Here the CDR3 DNA reads TGTGCCAGCAGCTCCGGGGCCGAATTCCTCCACTTT. Translation gives CASSSGAEFLHF.